The present entry profiles one T cell receptor beta chain with its context. Its antigen is unidentified. These data are taken from a study of shared clonotypes between healthy human individuals. Germline V gives CDR1 WSHSY, CDR2 SAAADI. The CDR3 has 13 amino acids. Trimming removed 8 bases from V and 9 bases from J; junction bases left unmatched: 9. Clones were read by immunoSEQ multiplex PCR, and TCRdb kept only the in-frame ones, dropping some. The sample holds some 2 million clones, 85% to 95% seen once. In the naive CD8 group, cells lacked CD45RO and were positively selected for CCR7, so terminally differentiated effector memory CD45RA+ cells were left out. All donors were Caucasian adults living in Nashville, Tennessee. Study observations and caveats: Rarefaction revealed incomplete sorted-subset sequencing despite large depth. Naive subsets typically showed greater estimated richness than memory subsets.

The sample taken for sequencing was naive CD8+ T cells sorted from blood. The gene calls are TRBV10-2 and TRBJ2-1; TRBD2 agrees at 8 bases. The sequence derives from a man aged 18 to 30 in good health. CDR3 sequence (DNA): TGCGCCAGCTGGGAAGCGGGGGCCAGTGAGCAGTTCTTC. It is translated as CASWEAGASEQFF.